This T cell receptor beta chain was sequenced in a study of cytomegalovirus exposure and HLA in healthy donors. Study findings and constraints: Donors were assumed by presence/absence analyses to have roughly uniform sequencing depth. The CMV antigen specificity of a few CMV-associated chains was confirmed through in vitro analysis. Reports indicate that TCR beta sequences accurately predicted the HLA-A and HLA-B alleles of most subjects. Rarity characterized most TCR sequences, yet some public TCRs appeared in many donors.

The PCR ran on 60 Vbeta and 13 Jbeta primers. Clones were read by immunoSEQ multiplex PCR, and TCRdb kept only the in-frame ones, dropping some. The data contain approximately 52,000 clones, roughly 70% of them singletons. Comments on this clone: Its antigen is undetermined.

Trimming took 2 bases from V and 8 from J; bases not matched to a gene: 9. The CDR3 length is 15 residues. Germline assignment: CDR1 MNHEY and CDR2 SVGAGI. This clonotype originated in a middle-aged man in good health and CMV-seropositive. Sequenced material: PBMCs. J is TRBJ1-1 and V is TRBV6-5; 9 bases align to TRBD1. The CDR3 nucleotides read TGTGCCAGCAGTTACCAAGCCGACAGGGGGACAGAAGCTTTCTTT. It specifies CASSYQADRGTEAFF.